The present T cell receptor (beta chain) was sequenced within a study of cytomegalovirus exposure and HLA in healthy donors. Study summary: As an earlier analysis found, about 190 million T cells yielded 117 million unique TCR beta sequences.

The CDR3 is made up of 17 amino acids. CDR1 and CDR2 (germline): MDHEN, SYDVKM. V was pared by 2 bases and J by 7 bases, with 23 bases between. Use of 60 Vbeta and 13 Jbeta primers characterized the PCR. Assay used: immunoSEQ multiplex PCR; TCRdb lists only in-frame clones, some missing. In all, the sample yields 130,000 or so clones. Each donor was nominally healthy when sampled (though unrecorded immune exposures were likely). The J gene is TRBJ1-2, the V gene TRBV28; tentative D call: TRBD1 (5 bases). What was sequenced was PBMCs. The TCR comes from a man younger than 35 in good health and CMV-seronegative. The CDR3 DNA reads as TGTGCCAGCAGTTTAATCTGGGACTCCTCAAATGAAGTTGGCTACACCTTC. The encoded protein is CASSLIWDSSNEVGYTF.